The clone carrying this T cell receptor (beta chain) occurred a few times. The antigen remains undetermined. Per germline, CDR1 MNHEY and CDR2 SVGAGI. This CDR3 is 15 amino acids long. The germline V and J ends were trimmed by 0 bases and 4 bases, with 7 bases remaining between them. This sample was taken from a study of T cells in Graves' hyperthyroidism and ophthalmopathy. Study-level findings and limits: Separation of ophthalmopathy from stable hyperthyroidism was achieved by a 13 V-J model.

It was considered stable Graves' hyperthyroidism when ophthalmopathy did not progress within 18 months. Amplification of TCR beta CDR3 regions used RNA as the template. An initial round of RT-PCR targeting the TCR CDR3 relied on the HTBI primer set. TCRdb ran MiXCR on the multiplex PCR reads and lists one entry per CDR3 protein. The sample lists 200,000 to 250,000 distinct CDR3 sequences; about 17% were seen once. The sample comprised blood. The genes are TRBV6-5 and TRBJ1-6; TRBD1 might be the D (5 bases). This receptor was taken from a man aged 35 to 55 with Graves' hyperthyroidism. The CDR3: CASSYSGTYNSPLHF. CDR3 sequence (DNA): TGTGCCAGCAGTTACTCCGGGACGTATAATTCACCCCTCCACTTT.